Below, 25 T cell receptor beta chains from the same sample are listed, as sequenced in a study of shared clonotypes between healthy human individuals. The naive CD8 fraction comprised CD45RO-negative cells positively selected for CCR7 and excluded terminally differentiated effector memory CD45RA+ cells. The table came from immunoSEQ multiplex PCR; TCRdb's copy has only in-frame clones and leaves some out. The table has around 650,000 clones, 95% to 96% seen once. The sequenced material came from naive CD8+ T cells sorted from blood. The source is a woman in her twenties or thirties in good health.

The chain combines TRBV7-7 with TRBJ1-1; no reliable D call. CDR1 and CDR2 (germline): SSHAT, FNYEAQ (reference sequence). The length of the CDR3 is 14 residues. Trimming removed 5 bases from V and 6 bases from J, with 16 bases in between. The CDR3 nucleotides are TGTGCCAGCAGCCCGTCTGGGGTCCCCCCTGAAGCTTTCTTT. This gives the protein CASSPSGVPPEAFF.

The rearrangement uses TRBV4-1 and TRBJ2-5; perhaps TRBD2 as D (6 bases). CDR1 MGHRA and CDR2 YSYEKL come from the germline V gene. Trimming took 1 base from V and 5 from J, leaving 14 bases between them. The CDR3 has 15 amino acids. The CDR3 nucleotides are TGCGCCAGCAGCCAAGGTGTAGCGGTATCGGAGACCCAGTACTTC. Protein sequence: CASSQGVAVSETQYF.

This clone is a singleton in its sample. The CDR3 loop is CASSRLAGAADTQYF. In DNA, the CDR3 is TGTGCCAGTAGTCGACTAGCGGGAGCGGCAGATACGCAGTATTTT. The chain carries TRBV19 and TRBJ2-3; 12 nucleotides align to TRBD2. The CDR3 has 15 residues. Germline assignment: CDR1 LNHDA and CDR2 SQIVND (reference sequence). V lost 5 bases, J lost 4 bases, and 4 bases stayed unmatched.

The chain uses TRBV9 and TRBJ2-5; D perhaps matches TRBD2 (6 bases). Germline V lookup: CDR1 SGDLS, CDR2 YYNGEE. The CDR3 sequence is 15 residues long. Trimming cost V 4 bases and J 5 bases, with 18 bases left between them. CDR3 amino acids: CASSQSWGESETQYF. The CDR3 coding sequence is TGTGCCAGCAGCCAGAGTTGGGGGGAGTCGGAGACCCAGTACTTC.

The chain joins TRBV4-1 to TRBJ2-7; 8 bases are a match to TRBD1. Germline V gene lookup returns CDR1 MGHRA and CDR2 YSYEKL. CDR3 length: 15 residues. The J segment lost 0 bases and the V segment lost 4 bases, leaving 5 bases of the junction unmatched. This CDR3 reads CASSPRTGSSYEQYF. The CDR3 nucleotides are TGCGCCAGCAGCCCTCGGACAGGGAGCTCCTACGAGCAGTACTTC.

This chain uses TRBV13 with TRBJ2-2; maybe TRBD1 (5 bases). The germline V and J ends were trimmed by 0 bases and 6 bases, with 8 bases remaining between them. The CDR3 length is 14 residues. The germline V gene encodes CDR1 PRHDT and CDR2 FYEKMQ (reference sequence). The DNA for the CDR3 is TGTGCCAGCAGCTTAGGGGGGCAGGCCGGGGAGCTGTTTTTT. Amino acid sequence: CASSLGGQAGELFF.

CDR3 DNA sequence: TGTGCCAGCAACGCGGGAGTCAGGTACGAGCAGTACTTC. This gives the protein CASNAGVRYEQYF. The chain has TRBV2 and TRBJ2-7; 7 bases fit TRBD2. V was clipped by 7 bases and J by 4 bases; unmatched bases: 7. Germline lookup yields CDR1 SNHLY and CDR2 FYNNEI. This CDR3 is built from 13 residues.

The count of this clone is one. The chain carries TRBV19 and TRBJ1-5, with D possibly TRBD1 on 5 matching bases. V lost 2 bases to trimming and J lost 8 bases, with 16 bases between them. This CDR3 has 15 residues. Germline V gene lookup returns CDR1 LNHDA and CDR2 SQIVND (reference sequence). The CDR3 loop reads CASSIYGGAMEPQHF. In DNA form, the CDR3 reads TGTGCCAGTAGTATATACGGAGGGGCCATGGAGCCCCAGCATTTT.

V usage is TRBV6-1 and J usage is TRBJ1-3, with D possibly matching TRBD1 (5 bases). From germline, CDR1 is MNHNS and CDR2 SASEGT. Trimming stripped 0 bases from V and 2 bases from J, with 8 bases between. This CDR3 region has 15 residues. CDR3 sequence (DNA): TGTGCCAGCAGTGAAGCCTGGGACCCTGGAAACACCATATATTTT. Translated, it gives CASSEAWDPGNTIYF.

The chain has TRBV4-1 and TRBJ2-1; TRBD2 agrees at 9 bases. The J segment lost 2 bases and the V segment lost 0 bases, leaving 2 bases of the junction unmatched. CDR3 length: 16 residues. Germline values: CDR1 MGHRA, CDR2 YSYEKL. CDR3 region: CASSQDQREAYNEQFF. CDR3 sequence (DNA): TGCGCCAGCAGCCAAGATCAGCGGGAGGCCTACAATGAGCAGTTCTTC.

The gene calls are TRBV28 and TRBJ2-3; the D is unclear. The CDR3 extends over 15 amino acids. Trimming pared 2 bases from V and 2 bases from J, leaving 11 bases between. Germline V gene sequence: CDR1 MDHEN, CDR2 SYDVKM. The CDR3 protein is CASSLPKQYTDTQYF. For the CDR3, the DNA is TGTGCCAGCAGTTTACCCAAGCAGTACACAGATACGCAGTATTTT.

The chain recombines TRBV27 with TRBJ2-7; TRBD1 might be the D (5 bases). Germline V gene sequence: CDR1 MNHEY, CDR2 SMNVEV (reference sequence). This CDR3 comprises 15 residues. With 7 bases removed from V and 5 bases from J, the gap between germline ends came to 21 bases. The DNA of the CDR3 is TGTGCCAGCACCCCTCTAAGCAGGGTCAACCACGAGCAGTACTTC. Encoded protein: CASTPLSRVNHEQYF.

The rearrangement uses TRBV5-1 and TRBJ2-7; D unresolved. Germline CDR1 reads SGHRS; CDR2 reads YFSETQ. Trimming removed 0 bases at V and 3 bases at J, with 13 bases between. The CDR3 has 15 amino acids. CDR3 coding DNA: TGCGCCAGCAGCTTGGGGCTAGTAGAGGACTACGAGCAGTACTTC. Residues: CASSLGLVEDYEQYF. Together with reference TRBV5-1 and TRBJ2-7, the CDR3 gives the full variable domain: KAGVTQTPRYLIKTRGQQVTLSCSPISGHRSVSWYQQTPGQGLQFLFEYFSETQRNKGNFPGRFSGRQFSNSRSEMNVSTLELGDSALYLCASSLGLVEDYEQYFGPGTRLTVT.

The chain recombines TRBV7-9 with TRBJ2-3, with TRBD1 matching over 7 bases. CDR3 length equals 16 residues. Trimming took 5 bases from V and 1 from J; bases not matched to a gene: 9. In germline, CDR1 is SEHNR, CDR2 FQNEAQ (reference sequence). CDR3 residues: CASSPPRQGGTDTQYF. The CDR3 DNA follows: TGTGCCAGCAGCCCTCCCAGACAGGGTGGCACAGATACGCAGTATTTT.

The chain joins TRBV28 to TRBJ2-7, with a tentative D call TRBD2 (6 bases). The CDR3 runs 13 residues. CDR1 and CDR2 from the germline V gene are MDHEN and SYDVKM. Between the trimmed V and J ends, which lost 6 bases and 3 bases, there was a span of 12 bases. DNA for the CDR3: TGTGCCAGCAGAGATAGCGGTATCTACGAGCAGTACTTC. This encodes CASRDSGIYEQYF.

With respect to this clone: One end of the junction is discordant with germline, which a read error may explain. CDR3 in amino acids: CASSIAADSNQPQHF. CDR3 bases: TGTGCCAGCAGCATAGCGGCGGATAGCAATCAGCCCCAGCATTTT. The J gene is TRBJ1-5, the V gene TRBV7-9; no firm D call. Germline values: CDR1 SEHNR, CDR2 FQNEAQ (reference sequence). The CDR3 sequence is 15 residues long.

For the CDR3, the DNA is TGTGCCAGCAGCTCGGTAGGGCAGGGGGACGAGCAGTACTTC. Protein sequence: CASSSVGQGDEQYF. J is TRBJ2-7 and V is TRBV5-4, with 7 bases that match TRBD1. The V gene end was trimmed by 3 bases and the J gene end by 5 bases; junction bases not matched to a gene: 8. Germline V gene lookup returns CDR1 SGHNT and CDR2 YYREEE (reference sequence). This CDR3 spans 14 amino acids.

The chain combines TRBV6-6 with TRBJ2-1; the D gene is possibly TRBD2 (5 bases). V was pared by 2 bases and J by 9 bases, with 5 bases between. The germline V gene encodes CDR1 MNHNY and CDR2 SVGAGI (reference sequence). The CDR3 consists of 11 residues. The CDR3 sequence is CASSYGSEQFF. In DNA, the CDR3 is TGTGCCAGCAGTTACGGGAGTGAGCAGTTCTTC.

This chain joins TRBV29-1 and TRBJ2-1; 9 nucleotides line up with TRBD2. The CDR3 loop spans 16 amino acids. V shed 2 bases, J shed 0 bases, and the junction held 5 bases outside the gene matches. Germline CDR1 is SQVTM and CDR2 is ANQGSEA. The CDR3 spells CSVETLAGSSYNEQFF. CDR3 coding DNA: TGCAGCGTTGAAACGCTAGCGGGGTCCTCCTACAATGAGCAGTTCTTC.

The chain links TRBV13 to TRBJ2-7; 8 nucleotides agree with TRBD2. Germline loops: CDR1 PRHDT, CDR2 FYEKMQ (reference sequence). The CDR3 is 16 amino acids. The V and J ends lost 5 bases and 2 bases, in that order; junction bases with no gene match: 11. CDR3 region: CASSAEASGYTYEQYF. CDR3 DNA: TGTGCCAGCAGCGCCGAGGCTAGCGGGTATACCTACGAGCAGTACTTC.

This rearrangement joins TRBV14 to TRBJ2-5; D remains unclear. The V gene lost 0 bases and the J gene lost 4 bases, with 6 bases spanning the gap. Per germline, CDR1 SGHDN and CDR2 FVKESK. The CDR3 totals 13 residues. The CDR3 DNA follows: TGTGCCAGCAGCCAAGATAGGTCAGAGACCCAGTACTTC. Residues: CASSQDRSETQYF.

J is TRBJ2-7 and V is TRBV27; 14 bases align to TRBD2. This CDR3 is built from 17 residues. Germline V CDR1 and CDR2: MNHEY, SMNVEV (reference sequence). After removal of 4 bases from V and 3 bases from J, the junction contained 8 bases not matched to a gene. CDR3 in amino acids: CASSSPRLAGGFYEQYF. The CDR3 DNA sequence: TGTGCCAGCAGTTCCCCCCGACTAGCGGGAGGGTTCTACGAGCAGTACTTC.

This clone was seen once. As DNA, the CDR3 is TGTGCCAGCAGCCCGACAGGGGTTTTAACTCAGCCCCAGCATTTT. Translated: CASSPTGVLTQPQHF. V and J are TRBV28 and TRBJ1-5; TRBD1 aligns across 8 bases. With 6 bases clipped from V and 6 bases from J, the junction kept 10 bases outside the gene matches. The CDR3 sequence is 15 residues long. Germline CDR1 is MDHEN and CDR2 is SYDVKM.

Points on this clone: Other nucleotide sequences from this sample produce the same CDR3. The chain couples TRBV5-5 to TRBJ1-1, with D possibly TRBD1 on 5 matching bases. V dropped 4 bases and J dropped 4 bases, with 14 bases sitting between them. CDR3 length: 14 residues. Germline V gene lookup returns CDR1 SGHKS and CDR2 YYEKEE (reference sequence). CDR3 coding DNA: TGTGCCAGCAGCCTAGGCGGTGGGGGCACTGAAGCTTTCTTT. Protein: CASSLGGGGTEAFF.

The rearrangement links TRBV27 to TRBJ2-1; D call uncertain. Per the germline V gene, CDR1 is MNHEY and CDR2 is SMNVEV (reference sequence). The CDR3 is 15 amino acids. The germline V and J ends were trimmed by 6 bases and 7 bases, with 19 bases remaining between them. The CDR3 sequence is CASREPGTLLNEQFF. Written as DNA, the CDR3 is TGTGCCAGCAGAGAACCAGGAACGTTACTAAATGAGCAGTTCTTC.